A selection of T cell receptor beta chains follows, all from one sample in a study of blood T cell repertoires in COVID-19. Sequenced by immunoSEQ multiplex PCR; TCRdb stores in-frame clones only, minus some. There are around 50,000 clones in the sample; 65% to 80% occur only once, and 20% lies in the top ten. Input material: peripheral blood. Receptor source: a human donor with active or convalescent COVID-19. The donor label of this sample is uncertain. Each CDR3 is given with its conserved first and last residue. D genes are given only for firm matches. Clone size, where shown, is once, few, many, or a class for clones that have expanded.

>TRBJ2-5|-|TRBV4-1|TRBD2
CASSQEGGVAGGETQYF
TGCGCCAGCAGCCAAGAGGGAGGGGTAGCGGGAGGAGAGACCCAGTACTTC
>TRBJ2-3|-|TRBV12-5|TRBD2
CASGPSGPPSTQYF
TGTGCTAGTGGCCCTAGCGGCCCTCCCAGTACGCAGTATTTT
>TRBJ2-1|-|TRBV3-1/TRBV3-2|TRBD2
CASSRRTSGRGNEQFF
TGTGCCAGCAGCCGACGGACTAGCGGGAGAGGGAATGAGCAGTTCTTC
>TRBJ2-1|-|TRBV5-3|TRBD1
CARSKGTALGPYNEQFF
TGTGCCAGAAGCAAGGGGACAGCCCTCGGACCATACAATGAGCAGTTCTTC
>TRBJ1-2|-|TRBV25-1|-
CASRDSYGYTF
TGTGCCAGCAGAGACAGTTATGGCTACACCTTC
>TRBJ1-3|-|TRBV27|-
CASSPQVGGNTIYF
TGTGCCAGCAGTCCACAGGTGGGAGGAAACACCATATATTTT
>TRBJ1-4|-|TRBV5-1|-
CASSLDSTNEKLFF
TGCGCCAGCAGCTTAGACTCCACTAATGAAAAACTGTTTTTT
>TRBJ2-7|-|TRBV7-3|-
CASSPSQASYEQYF
TGTGCCAGCAGCCCCTCACAGGCGTCCTACGAGCAGTACTTC
>TRBJ2-2|-|TRBV11-2|TRBD1
CASSSQQGWTGELFF
TGTGCCAGCAGTTCTCAACAGGGGTGGACCGGGGAGCTGTTTTTT
>TRBJ2-7|-|TRBV24-1|TRBD1
CATSDSGDRGLTYEQYF
TGTGCCACCAGTGATTCCGGAGACAGGGGGCTAACCTACGAGCAGTACTTC
>TRBJ2-7|-|TRBV7-2|-
CASSLSSYEQYF
TGTGCCAGCAGCTTATCTTCCTACGAGCAGTACTTC
>TRBJ2-7|-|TRBV5-1|-
CASSLGYYEQYF
TGCGCCAGCAGCTTGGGCTACTACGAGCAGTACTTC
>TRBJ1-5|-|TRBV3-1/TRBV3-2|-
CASSQGVGGGNQPQHF
TGTGCCAGCAGCCAAGGGGTAGGGGGAGGCAATCAGCCCCAGCATTTT
>TRBJ2-4|-|TRBV4-1|TRBD1
CASSQDETGGRIAKNIQYF
TGCGCCAGCAGCCAGGATGAGACAGGGGGCCGGATAGCCAAAAACATTCAGTACTTC
>TRBJ2-2|-|TRBV6-6|-
CASREDLNTGELFF
TGTGCCAGCAGGGAGGACCTAAACACCGGGGAGCTGTTTTTT
>TRBJ2-5|-|TRBV7-8|-
CASSTGSGVGETQYF
TGTGCCAGCAGCACCGGTTCAGGCGTAGGAGAGACCCAGTACTTC
>TRBJ1-6|-|TRBV6-6|TRBD1
CASSYETGYNSPLHF
TGTGCCAGCAGTTACGAGACAGGGTATAATTCACCCCTCCACTTT
>TRBJ1-2|-|TRBV29-1|-
CSVEGTVGGYTF
TGCAGCGTTGAAGGGACAGTCGGGGGCTACACCTTC
>TRBJ2-7|-|TRBV29-1|TRBD1
CSVDMGQLSYEQYF
TGCAGCGTTGATATGGGACAGCTATCCTACGAGCAGTACTTC
>TRBJ2-5|-|TRBV21-1|-
CASSHGTSGIQETQYF
TGTGCCAGCAGCCACGGGACTAGCGGGATACAAGAGACCCAGTACTTC
>TRBJ2-5|once|TRBV7-2|TRBD1
CASSGLTGTGRRETQYF
TGTGCCAGCAGCGGACTCACCGGGACAGGGAGGCGAGAGACCCAGTACTTC
>TRBJ2-1|few|TRBV19|-
CASSIGAGGSNNEQFF
TGTGCCAGTAGTATAGGGGCAGGGGGGTCGAACAATGAGCAGTTCTTC
>TRBJ2-7|-|TRBV5-1|TRBD1
CASSFTEQGARYYEQYF
TGCGCCAGCAGCTTCACCGAACAGGGGGCGAGGTACTACGAGCAGTACTTC
>TRBJ1-5|few|TRBV29-1|TRBD1
CSVGAGGRNQPQHF
TGCAGCGTGGGGGCAGGGGGTAGGAATCAGCCCCAGCATTTT
>TRBJ1-4|-|TRBV19|-
CASRSNLDYNEKLFF
TGTGCCAGTAGGTCCAACCTTGACTATAATGAAAAACTGTTTTTT
>TRBJ2-3|once|TRBV11-2|TRBD2
CASSLGPRLAGYTDTQYF
TGTGCCAGCAGCTTAGGCCCCCGACTAGCGGGCTACACAGATACGCAGTATTTT
>TRBJ2-2|-|TRBV7-3|-
CASSKTVSNTGELFF
TGTGCCAGCAGCAAGACAGTTTCGAACACCGGGGAGCTGTTTTTT
>TRBJ2-1|-|TRBV4-2|-
CASSTESSYNEQFF
TGTGCCAGCTCCACTGAGTCGTCCTACAATGAGCAGTTCTTC
>TRBJ2-7|-|TRBV2|-
CASTREVSYEQYF
TGTGCCAGCACGCGGGAAGTTTCGTACGAGCAGTACTTC
>TRBJ1-1|-|TRBV30|-
CAWSVARGGQPKNTEAFF
TGTGCCTGGAGTGTAGCTCGGGGGGGCCAACCGAAGAACACTGAAGCTTTCTTT
>TRBJ1-2|once|TRBV6-5|-
CASSPPTANYGYTF
TGTGCCAGCAGTCCACCGACAGCTAACTATGGCTACACCTTC
>TRBJ2-1|-|TRBV7-9|TRBD2
CASSSSGSPPYNEQFF
TGTGCCAGCAGCTCTAGCGGGAGCCCCCCCTACAATGAGCAGTTCTTC
>TRBJ2-5|-|TRBV4-3|-
CASSPDQETQYF
TGCGCCAGCAGCCCGGACCAAGAGACCCAGTACTTC
>TRBJ2-3|-|TRBV30|TRBD2
CAWSGVGRTSGSITDTQYF
TGTGCCTGGAGTGGGGTTGGTCGGACTAGCGGGAGTATAACAGATACGCAGTATTTT
>TRBJ1-3|-|TRBV18|-
CASSPPGTTSGNTIYF
TGTGCCAGCTCACCTCCAGGGACAACGTCGGGGAACACCATATATTTT
>TRBJ2-7|-|TRBV4-1|-
CASSQEGIYEQYF
TGCGCCAGCAGCCAAGAGGGCATCTACGAGCAGTACTTC
>TRBJ2-7|once|TRBV27|-
CASSSVGEQYF
TGTGCCAGCAGTTCCGTCGGCGAGCAGTACTTC
>TRBJ1-5|-|TRBV25-1|-
CASSQGGATSNQPQHF
TGTGCCAGCTCCCAAGGGGGGGCGACAAGCAATCAGCCCCAGCATTTT
>TRBJ1-1|-|TRBV27|-
CASSLHAGPAGTEAFF
TGTGCCAGCAGTCTACATGCGGGCCCCGCGGGCACTGAAGCTTTCTTT
>TRBJ2-2|once|TRBV23-1|TRBD2
CASSPKRGPNTGELFF
TGCGCCAGCAGTCCGAAGCGGGGGCCGAACACCGGGGAGCTGTTTTTT
>TRBJ2-2|once|TRBV9|TRBD2
CASSVAPSGVGTGELFF
TGTGCCAGCAGCGTAGCTCCAAGCGGGGTAGGCACCGGGGAGCTGTTTTTT
>TRBJ2-1|-|TRBV5-4|-
CASSRDSNEQFF
TGTGCCAGCAGCCGCGACAGCAATGAGCAGTTCTTC
>TRBJ2-3|-|TRBV29-1|TRBD2
CSVSSTSGSLTDTQYF
TGCAGCGTCTCCTCAACTAGCGGGTCCCTCACAGATACGCAGTATTTT
>TRBJ2-5|once|TRBV11-2|TRBD2
CASSFSGRGTQYF
TGTGCCAGCAGCTTCAGCGGGAGAGGGACCCAGTACTTC
>TRBJ1-2|once|TRBV7-2|-
CASSLLGRAYYTF
TGTGCCAGCAGCTTATTAGGGCGGGCCTACTACACCTTC
>TRBJ2-5|-|TRBV5-8|TRBD2
CASSLTPWQGGRETQYF
TGTGCCAGCAGCTTGACTCCTTGGCAGGGAGGGAGAGAGACCCAGTACTTC
>TRBJ2-7|-|TRBV15|TRBD2
CATSRDSKTSGRPYEQYF
TGTGCCACCAGCAGAGATTCGAAAACTAGCGGAAGACCCTACGAGCAGTACTTC
>TRBJ2-7|few|TRBV14|-
CASSPLGRGEYEQYF
TGTGCCAGCAGCCCCTTGGGCAGGGGAGAGTACGAGCAGTACTTC